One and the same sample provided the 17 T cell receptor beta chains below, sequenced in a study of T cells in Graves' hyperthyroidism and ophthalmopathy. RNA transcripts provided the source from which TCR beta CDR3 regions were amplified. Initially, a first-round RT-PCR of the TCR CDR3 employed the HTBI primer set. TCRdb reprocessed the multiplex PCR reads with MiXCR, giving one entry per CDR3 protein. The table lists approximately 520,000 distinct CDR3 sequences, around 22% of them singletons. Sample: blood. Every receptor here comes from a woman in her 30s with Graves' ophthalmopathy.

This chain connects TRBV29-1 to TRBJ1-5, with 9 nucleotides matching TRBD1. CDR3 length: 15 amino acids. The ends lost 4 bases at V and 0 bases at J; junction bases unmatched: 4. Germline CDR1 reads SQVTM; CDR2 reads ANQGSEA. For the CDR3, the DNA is TGCAGCGTTGGGACAGGGGCCACTAGCAATCAGCCCCAGCATTTT. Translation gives CSVGTGATSNQPQHF.

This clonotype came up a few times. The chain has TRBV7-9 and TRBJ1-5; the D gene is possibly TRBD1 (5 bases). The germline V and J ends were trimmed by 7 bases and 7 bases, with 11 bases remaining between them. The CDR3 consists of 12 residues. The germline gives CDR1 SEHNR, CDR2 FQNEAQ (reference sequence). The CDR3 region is CASNNEGQPQHF. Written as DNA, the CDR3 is TGTGCCAGCAACAATGAGGGGCAGCCCCAGCATTTT.

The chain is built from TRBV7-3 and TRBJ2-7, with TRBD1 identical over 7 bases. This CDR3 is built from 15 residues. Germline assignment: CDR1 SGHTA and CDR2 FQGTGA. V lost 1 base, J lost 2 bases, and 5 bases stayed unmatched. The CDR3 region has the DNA TGTGCCAGCAGCTTAAAGGGGGCGACAACCTACGAGCAGTACTTC. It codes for CASSLKGATTYEQYF.

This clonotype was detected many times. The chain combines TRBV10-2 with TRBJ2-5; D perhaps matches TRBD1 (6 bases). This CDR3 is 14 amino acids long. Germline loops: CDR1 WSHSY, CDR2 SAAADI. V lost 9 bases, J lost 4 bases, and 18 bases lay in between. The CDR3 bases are TGCGCCAGTTGTCCGCCAGGGGTAGGAGAGACCCAGTACTTC. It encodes CASCPPGVGETQYF.

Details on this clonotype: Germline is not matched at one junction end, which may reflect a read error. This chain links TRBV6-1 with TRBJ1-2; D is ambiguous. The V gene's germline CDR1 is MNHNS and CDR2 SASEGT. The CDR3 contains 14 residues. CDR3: CASSPGLGRYGYTF. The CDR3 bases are TGTGCCAGCAGCCCCGGACTGGGAAGGTATGGTTACACCTTC.

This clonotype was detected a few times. In DNA form, the CDR3 reads TGTGCCACCAGCTTCCGCAGATATGAAAAACTGTTTTTT. Amino acids: CATSFRRYEKLFF. The rearrangement uses TRBV15 and TRBJ1-4; D gene ambiguous. The germline CDR1 and CDR2 sequences are LNHNV and YYDKDF (reference sequence). V was shortened by 5 bases and J by 6 bases, with 10 bases between the two germline ends. This CDR3 region has 13 residues.

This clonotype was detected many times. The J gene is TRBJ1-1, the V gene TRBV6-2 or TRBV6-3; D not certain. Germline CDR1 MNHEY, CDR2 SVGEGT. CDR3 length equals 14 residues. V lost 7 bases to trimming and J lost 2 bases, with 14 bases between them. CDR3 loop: CASTPVRVNTEAFF. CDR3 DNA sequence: TGTGCCAGCACCCCCGTCAGAGTTAACACTGAAGCTTTCTTT.

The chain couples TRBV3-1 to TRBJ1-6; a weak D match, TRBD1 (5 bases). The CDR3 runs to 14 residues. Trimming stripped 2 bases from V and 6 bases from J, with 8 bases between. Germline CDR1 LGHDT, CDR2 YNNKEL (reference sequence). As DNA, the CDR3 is TGTGCCAGCAGCCAATCCGGGGGTAATTCACCCCTCCACTTT. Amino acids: CASSQSGGNSPLHF. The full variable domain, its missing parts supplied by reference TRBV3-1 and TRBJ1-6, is DTAVSQTPKYLVTQMGNDKSIKCEQNLGHDTMYWYKQDSKKFLKIMFSYNNKELIINETVPNRFSPKSPDKAHLNLHINSLELGDSAVYFCASSQSGGNSPLHFGNGTRLTVT.

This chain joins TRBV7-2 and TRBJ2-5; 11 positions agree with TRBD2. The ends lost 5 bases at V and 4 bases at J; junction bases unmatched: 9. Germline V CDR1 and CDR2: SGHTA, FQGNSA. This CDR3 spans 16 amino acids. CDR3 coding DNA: TGTGCCAGCAGCCGACTAACTAGCGGGGGCGGAGAGACCCAGTACTTC. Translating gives CASSRLTSGGGETQYF.

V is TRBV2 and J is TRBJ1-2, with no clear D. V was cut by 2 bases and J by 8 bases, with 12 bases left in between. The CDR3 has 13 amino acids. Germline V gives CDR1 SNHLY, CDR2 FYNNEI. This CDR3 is CASSEYLFEGYTF. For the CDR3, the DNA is TGTGCCAGCAGTGAATACCTATTCGAGGGCTACACCTTC.

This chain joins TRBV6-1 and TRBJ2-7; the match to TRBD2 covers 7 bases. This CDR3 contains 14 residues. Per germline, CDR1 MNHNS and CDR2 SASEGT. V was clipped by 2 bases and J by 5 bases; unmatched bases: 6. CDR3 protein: CASSELYRGDEQYF. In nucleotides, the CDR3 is TGTGCCAGCAGTGAATTGTACCGGGGGGACGAGCAGTACTTC.

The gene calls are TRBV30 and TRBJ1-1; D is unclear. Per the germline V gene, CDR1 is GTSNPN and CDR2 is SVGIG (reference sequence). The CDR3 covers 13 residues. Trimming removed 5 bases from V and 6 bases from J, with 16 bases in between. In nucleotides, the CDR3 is TGTGCCTGGGGTTCCCTAAGGGCATCTGAAGCTTTCTTT. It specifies CAWGSLRASEAFF.

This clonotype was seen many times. The CDR3 bases are TGTGCCAGCAGTGAGCTTAGGGAAAAACTGTTTTTT. The encoded protein is CASSELREKLFF. The V call is TRBV2, the J call TRBJ1-4; D gene unclear. CDR3 length equals 12 residues. The V end was cut by 3 bases, the J end by 8 bases, with 7 bases between. Germline loops: CDR1 SNHLY, CDR2 FYNNEI.

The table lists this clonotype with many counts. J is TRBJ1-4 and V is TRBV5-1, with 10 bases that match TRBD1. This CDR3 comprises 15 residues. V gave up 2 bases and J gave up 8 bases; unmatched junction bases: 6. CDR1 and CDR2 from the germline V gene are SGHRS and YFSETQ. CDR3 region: CASSLGQGGQEKLFF. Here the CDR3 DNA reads TGCGCCAGCAGCTTAGGACAGGGGGGGCAGGAAAAACTGTTTTTT.

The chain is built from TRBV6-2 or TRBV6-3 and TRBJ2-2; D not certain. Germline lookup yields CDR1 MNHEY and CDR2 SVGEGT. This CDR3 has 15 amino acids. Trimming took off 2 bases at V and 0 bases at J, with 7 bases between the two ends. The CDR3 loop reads CASSYPATNTGELFF. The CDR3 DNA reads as TGTGCCAGCAGTTACCCAGCGACGAACACCGGGGAGCTGTTTTTT.

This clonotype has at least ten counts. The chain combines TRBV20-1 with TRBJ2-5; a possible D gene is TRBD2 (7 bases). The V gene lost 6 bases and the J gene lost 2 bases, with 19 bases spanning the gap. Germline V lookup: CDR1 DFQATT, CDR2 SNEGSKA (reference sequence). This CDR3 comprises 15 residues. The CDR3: CSALQLAGAQETQYF. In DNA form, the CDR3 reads TGCAGTGCCCTCCAGCTGGCGGGGGCTCAAGAGACCCAGTACTTC.

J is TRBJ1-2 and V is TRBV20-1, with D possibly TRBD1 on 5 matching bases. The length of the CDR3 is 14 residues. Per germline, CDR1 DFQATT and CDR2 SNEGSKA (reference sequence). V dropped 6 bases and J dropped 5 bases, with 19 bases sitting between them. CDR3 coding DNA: TGCAGTGCAAAAGCCGGGACCGTAAGATATGGCTACACCTTC. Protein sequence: CSAKAGTVRYGYTF.